One sample yielded the 15 T cell receptor beta chains listed below, sequenced in a study of metastatic and nonmetastatic thyroid tumors. Through MiXCR, TCRdb re-clonotyped the PCR reads. The sample lists tens of thousands of clones; 20% were seen once. None of the patients had undergone any treatment ahead of thyroid surgery. Sequencing was performed on blood. The origin of the receptors is a female donor with papillary thyroid cancer or a benign thyroid nodule (not recorded which). Some clones in this sample may be carry-over from other donors' samples.

This clone was observed at least ten times. DNA of the CDR3: TGTGCCAGCAGCCCTGGTCGGGAACATGGCTACACCTTC. Its translation: CASSPGREHGYTF. V gene TRBV7-2 combines with J gene TRBJ1-2; D ambiguous. V was trimmed by 5 bases and J by 6 bases, leaving 13 bases between them. The length of the CDR3 is 13 residues. The germline CDR1 and CDR2 sequences are SGHTA and FQGNSA.

This clone has a count of ten or more. The J gene is TRBJ2-1, the V gene TRBV3-1, with 9 nucleotides matching TRBD2. Trimming removed 5 bases from V and 4 bases from J; junction bases left unmatched: 9. The CDR3 consists of 16 residues. Germline CDR1 LGHDT, CDR2 YNNKEL (reference sequence). This CDR3 is CASSLRTSANYNEQFF. In DNA, the CDR3 is TGTGCCAGCAGCTTGCGGACTAGCGCCAATTACAATGAGCAGTTCTTC.

Only a few counts were recorded for this clone. This may arise from a read error, as a much more abundant clone is one base away. V and J are TRBV11-1 and TRBJ2-3; 7 positions match TRBD1. Trimming removed 3 bases from V and 7 bases from J; junction bases left unmatched: 10. The CDR3 runs 15 residues. Looked up from germline, CDR1 is SGHAT and CDR2 is FQDESV (reference sequence). CDR3: CASSLSDRAFHTQYF. CDR3 coding DNA: TGTGCCAGCAGCTTGTCAGACAGGGCATTTCATACGCAGTATTTT.

This clone has at least ten counts. A much more abundant neighbour one base away suggests this may be a read error. The CDR3 loop reads CAGSYSRGRTEEQFF. The CDR3 nucleotides read TGTGCCGGCAGTTACTCGAGAGGGAGGACGGAGGAGCAGTTCTTC. The chain carries TRBV6-5 and TRBJ2-1, with TRBD2 as a possible D gene (6 bases). Germline V lookup: CDR1 MNHEY, CDR2 SVGAGI. CDR3 size: 15 residues.

At least ten counts were recorded for this clone. This chain links TRBV3-1 with TRBJ1-2; no reliable D call. Between the trimmed V and J ends, which lost 3 bases and 6 bases, there was a span of 20 bases. CDR3 size: 16 residues. Germline V gene lookup returns CDR1 LGHDT and CDR2 YNNKEL (reference sequence). The chain's CDR3 is CASSQKGPHRENGYTF. For the CDR3, the DNA is TGTGCCAGCAGCCAGAAAGGGCCTCATAGGGAAAATGGCTACACCTTC.

This clone was found many times. The V gene is TRBV11-3, the J gene TRBJ1-1, with unresolved D. The V and J ends lost 0 bases and 6 bases respectively, with 5 bases between them. Germline lookup yields CDR1 SGHNT and CDR2 YENEEA. The CDR3 extends over 12 amino acids. CDR3: CASSLDGAEAFF. CDR3 in DNA: TGTGCCAGCAGCTTAGACGGAGCTGAAGCTTTCTTT.

This clone was counted a few times. A clone one base away is much larger, so this may be a read error. Additional DNA sequences in this sample encode the identical CDR3. The chain couples TRBV10-3 to TRBJ1-3; 8 bases match TRBD1. CDR3 length: 12 amino acids. CDR1 is ENHRY and CDR2 is SYGVKD in the germline V gene. DNA of the CDR3: TGTGCAACCCGCGACAGGGGAAACACCACATATTTT. It translates to CATRDRGNTTYF.

The chain joins TRBV20-1 to TRBJ1-4, with TRBD1 identical over 7 bases. There are 15 residues in the CDR3. In germline, CDR1 is DFQATT, CDR2 SNEGSKA (reference sequence). With 5 bases clipped from V and 4 bases from J, the junction kept 10 bases outside the gene matches. The CDR3: CSAFPFRDSNEKLFF. CDR3 DNA sequence: TGCAGTGCTTTTCCCTTCCGGGACAGTAATGAAAAACTGTTTTTT.

This clone was picked up many times. This chain connects TRBV28 to TRBJ1-5, with D uncertain. Trimming shortened V by 4 bases and J by 10 bases, and 14 bases separated the two germline ends. CDR1 is MDHEN, CDR2 SYDVKM, per germline. The length of the CDR3 is 13 residues. CDR3 DNA: TGTGCCAGCAGTTCGGCGGTCTTGGGCCCCCAGCATTTT. It specifies CASSSAVLGPQHF.

The chain combines TRBV20-1 with TRBJ2-1; 9 nucleotides line up with TRBD1. Trimming at V came to 0 bases and at J to 2 bases, leaving 8 bases not matched to a gene. The CDR3 runs to 17 residues. CDR1 is DFQATT and CDR2 is SNEGSKA in the germline V gene (reference sequence). The CDR3 coding sequence is TGCAGTGCTAGAGATCCCTCCCGGGACAGGGCCTACAATGAGCAGTTCTTC. Translation: CSARDPSRDRAYNEQFF.

This clone was picked up many times. V and J are TRBV2 and TRBJ2-1; 8 positions match TRBD2. The germline gives CDR1 SNHLY, CDR2 FYNNEI. This CDR3 is built from 16 residues. V was clipped by 3 bases and J by 8 bases; unmatched bases: 12. The CDR3 DNA sequence: TGTGCCAGCAGTGATGGGTCCTTTGGACTAGCCGATGAGCAGTTCTTC. Protein product: CASSDGSFGLADEQFF.

As regards this clone: Germline and junction disagree at one end, which may indicate a read error. The chain employs TRBV28 and TRBJ2-2, with unresolved D. Germline CDR1 MDHEN, CDR2 SYDVKM. CDR3 size: 16 residues. The CDR3, as DNA: TGTGCCAGCAGTCCCCTGGTCGTTCCGAACACCTGGGAGCTGTTTTTT. This gives the protein CASSPLVVPNTWELFF.

This chain uses TRBV20-1 with TRBJ1-1; 12 positions match TRBD1. The CDR3 length is 17 residues. Germline CDR1 DFQATT, CDR2 SNEGSKA (reference sequence). The ends lost 0 bases at V and 6 bases at J; junction bases unmatched: 11. The CDR3 is CSARDWGTGQGAAEAFF. The CDR3 DNA follows: TGCAGTGCTAGAGATTGGGGAACGGGACAGGGGGCCGCTGAAGCTTTCTTT.

This clone was seen many times. The V call is TRBV5-5, the J call TRBJ2-7, with D perhaps matching TRBD1 (6 bases). Trimming pared 2 bases from V and 0 bases from J, leaving 9 bases between. The CDR3 spans 14 residues. Germline V gives CDR1 SGHKS, CDR2 YYEKEE (reference sequence). As DNA, the CDR3 is TGTGCCAGCAGCTTAACAGGGCTCTCCTACGAGCAGTACTTC. Its translation: CASSLTGLSYEQYF.

This clone was seen repeatedly, ten times or more. The chain uses TRBV9 and TRBJ2-2; TRBD2 aligns across 7 bases. V trimming: 4 bases; J trimming: 3 bases; junction bases outside the gene matches: 12. The CDR3 contains 17 residues. Per germline, CDR1 SGDLS and CDR2 YYNGEE. The CDR3 sequence is CASSPTGLTKDTGELFF. The CDR3 DNA sequence: TGTGCCAGCAGCCCCACGGGACTAACGAAGGACACCGGGGAGCTGTTTTTT.